The 27 T cell receptor beta chains reported below all come from one sample, sequenced in a study of molecular identifiers for immune sequencing clone quantification. TCRdb fed the PCR reads into MiXCR, producing one record per CDR3 protein. This sample yields under 800,000 distinct CDR3 sequences, of which approximately 24% are seen a single time; about 0.81% belongs to the top ten. Sequenced sample: naive CD8+ T cells from blood, with Jurkat cell RNA spiked in. Subset noted: FACS-sorted CD8+CD4-CCR7+CD45RA+ naive T cells. Receptors were obtained from a human donor in good health. Some libraries in this study had Jurkat cell RNA spiked in.

About this clonotype: A much larger clone sits a single nucleotide away, making a read error possible. The chain couples TRBV6-4 to TRBJ2-1, with 11 positions matching TRBD2. CDR3 length: 20 residues. Germline V gives CDR1 MRHNA, CDR2 SNTAGT. CDR3 sequence (DNA): TGTGCCTGCAGTGACACCTTACTAGCGGGAGAGCCGAGCTCCTACAATGAGCAGTTCTTC. This encodes CACSDTLLAGEPSSYNEQFF.

This clonotype was observed a few times. The CDR3 spells CASTPFAGPYEQYF. The DNA of the CDR3 is TGTGCCAGTACCCCCTTCGCGGGCCCCTACGAGCAGTACTTC. The chain links TRBV19 to TRBJ2-7, with TRBD2 as a possible D gene (5 bases). The CDR3 spans 14 residues. The germline V gene has CDR1 LNHDA and CDR2 SQIVND (reference sequence). V dropped 7 bases and J dropped 2 bases, with 15 bases sitting between them.

With respect to this clonotype: A much more abundant neighbour one base away suggests this may be a read error. V gene TRBV12-3 or TRBV12-4 combines with J gene TRBJ1-1, with 7 bases matching TRBD1. The CDR3 is 14 amino acids. The CDR3 bases are TGTGTCAGCTTCCCCTCGACAGGGAGCACTGAAGCTTTCTTT. As protein: CVSFPSTGSTEAFF.

This chain uses TRBV28 with TRBJ2-1; possible D gene TRBD2, 6 bases. V was clipped by 6 bases and J by 5 bases, with 23 bases between them. Germline assignment: CDR1 MDHEN and CDR2 SYDVKM. The CDR3 loop spans 17 amino acids. The CDR3 spells CASSPLPHSREDNEQFF. In DNA, the CDR3 is TGTGCCAGCAGCCCCCTCCCCCACTCGCGGGAAGACAATGAGCAGTTCTTC.

This clonotype came up many times. This sequence joins TRBV12-3 or TRBV12-4 and TRBJ2-4; D is perhaps TRBD1 (5 bases). V was shortened by 3 bases and J by 6 bases, with 15 bases between the two germline ends. The CDR3 extends over 15 amino acids. Here the CDR3 DNA reads TGTGCCAGCAGTTTCGACAGAGGAGCAGGAAACATTCAGTACTTC. It is translated as CASSFDRGAGNIQYF.

This chain uses TRBV25-1 with TRBJ2-1, with 9 bases aligning to TRBD2. The germline CDR1 and CDR2 sequences are MGHDK and SYGVNS. Trimming removed 8 bases from V and 4 bases from J; junction bases left unmatched: 9. CDR3 size: 15 residues. Here the CDR3 reads CASPRASGVYNEQFF. Written as DNA, the CDR3 is TGTGCCAGCCCCCGGGCTAGCGGGGTATACAATGAGCAGTTCTTC.

Many counts were recorded for this clonotype. The chain carries TRBV6-2 or TRBV6-3 and TRBJ1-5; unclear D gene. This CDR3 has 14 residues. Trimming cost V 6 bases and J 5 bases, with 14 bases left between them. CDR1 is MNHEY, CDR2 SVGEGT, per germline. The CDR3, as DNA: TGTGCCAGCAGCCCCAGCTGGAGTGATCAGCCCCAGCATTTT. This encodes CASSPSWSDQPQHF.

This clonotype was observed many times. The chain is built from TRBV7-9 and TRBJ2-1, with D possibly TRBD2 on 6 matching bases. V was pared by 0 bases and J by 4 bases, with 13 bases between. The CDR3 covers 16 residues. In germline, CDR1 is SEHNR, CDR2 FQNEAQ (reference sequence). The CDR3 bases are TGTGCCAGCAGCTTAGCCGGGACTGGCTCGTACAATGAGCAGTTCTTC. This codes for CASSLAGTGSYNEQFF.

The CDR3 loop reads CASSDGDRGAKNIQYF. CDR3 nucleotide sequence: TGTGCCAGTAGTGACGGGGACAGGGGAGCCAAAAACATTCAGTACTTC. This rearrangement joins TRBV19 to TRBJ2-4, with TRBD1 matching 10 bases. Unmatched junction bases numbered 4, after V lost 5 bases and J lost 0 bases. Germline loops: CDR1 LNHDA, CDR2 SQIVND (reference sequence). The length of the CDR3 is 16 residues.

This chain uses TRBV27 with TRBJ1-1, with a possible D match to TRBD1 (6 bases). V was clipped by 5 bases and J by 1 base, with 17 bases between them. Per the germline V gene, CDR1 is MNHEY and CDR2 is SMNVEV (reference sequence). The CDR3 totals 16 residues. In DNA form, the CDR3 reads TGTGCCAGCAGTGGCAGGGGCTATTCCACGAACACTGAAGCTTTCTTT. Translation: CASSGRGYSTNTEAFF.

On this clonotype: Relative to the germline gene, one junction end is altered; a read error may explain this. The chain carries TRBV7-3 and TRBJ2-3; no definite D call. Germline V lookup: CDR1 SGHTA, CDR2 FQGTGA. This CDR3 contains 13 residues. In DNA form, the CDR3 reads TGTGCCAGCGGCTTAATTGTCACAGATACGCAGTATTTT. It codes for CASGLIVTDTQYF.

This clonotype was recorded at least ten times. The chain uses TRBV14 and TRBJ2-7; 7 bases align to TRBD1. The V gene end was trimmed by 1 base and the J gene end by 3 bases; junction bases not matched to a gene: 6. In germline, CDR1 is SGHDN, CDR2 FVKESK. CDR3 size: 15 residues. The CDR3: CASSQGDRAIYEQYF. In nucleotides, the CDR3 is TGTGCCAGCAGCCAAGGCGACAGGGCCATCTACGAGCAGTACTTC.

This clonotype was recorded a few times. J is TRBJ2-7 and V is TRBV6-2 or TRBV6-3; D not resolved. This CDR3 region has 13 residues. CDR1 MNHEY and CDR2 SVGEGT come from the germline V gene. V lost 0 bases to trimming and J lost 3 bases, with 6 bases between them. CDR3 loop: CASSYSQIYEQYF. The CDR3, as DNA: TGTGCCAGCAGTTACTCCCAGATCTACGAGCAGTACTTC.

Many counts were recorded for this clonotype. J is TRBJ2-4 and V is TRBV6-2 or TRBV6-3, with no clear D. This CDR3 spans 14 amino acids. The germline V gene encodes CDR1 MNHEY and CDR2 SVGEGT. V was clipped by 1 base and J by 5 bases, with 9 bases between them. CDR3 DNA sequence: TGTGCCAGCAGTTACTTTAGTTCCGAAAACATTCAGTACTTC. Amino acid sequence: CASSYFSSENIQYF.

There are a few counts of this clonotype. V usage is TRBV7-9 and J usage is TRBJ2-1; 7 positions agree with TRBD2. CDR1 is SEHNR and CDR2 is FQNEAQ in the germline V gene (reference sequence). The CDR3 sequence is 13 residues long. The ends lost 8 bases at V and 4 bases at J; junction bases unmatched: 5. Written as DNA, the CDR3 is TGTGCCAGCGAGCGGGGAGCGTACAATGAGCAGTTCTTC. Translated, it gives CASERGAYNEQFF.

The chain employs TRBV13 and TRBJ2-3, with TRBD2 identical over 8 bases. CDR1 is PRHDT, CDR2 FYEKMQ, per germline (reference sequence). J was trimmed by 1 base and V by 3 bases; bases with no gene match: 6. The CDR3 extends over 16 amino acids. CDR3 DNA sequence: TGTGCCAGCAGCTTTCAACGTAGCGGGGGCACAGATACGCAGTATTTT. Translated, it gives CASSFQRSGGTDTQYF.

This chain connects TRBV9 to TRBJ2-7; a weak D match, TRBD1 (7 bases). Trimming removed 0 bases at V and 3 bases at J, with 13 bases between. Germline V CDR1 and CDR2: SGDLS, YYNGEE. This CDR3 contains 15 residues. CDR3 loop: CASSVEGRGDYEQYF. CDR3 coding DNA: TGTGCCAGCAGCGTAGAAGGCAGGGGGGACTACGAGCAGTACTTC.

This clonotype was observed a few times. The chain links TRBV12-3 or TRBV12-4 to TRBJ2-7; 7 positions match TRBD1. J was trimmed by 0 bases and V by 6 bases; bases with no gene match: 8. The CDR3 runs 15 residues. The CDR3 DNA is TGTGCCAGCAGGGACGGACAGGTCAGCTCCTACGAGCAGTACTTC. Its translation: CASRDGQVSSYEQYF.

This clonotype has ten or more counts. CDR3 region: CASSPIGGVEQYF. CDR3 sequence (DNA): TGTGCCAGCAGTCCAATAGGAGGGGTGGAGCAGTACTTC. V is TRBV7-9 and J is TRBJ2-7, with D possibly matching TRBD2 (6 bases). Germline assignment: CDR1 SEHNR and CDR2 FQNEAQ (reference sequence). Trimming left V 6 bases short and J 7 bases short, with 16 bases between. The CDR3 covers 13 residues.

DNA of the CDR3: TGTGCCAGCAGACCCGGACAGGGTTACGCTTACGAGCAGTACTTC. This gives the protein CASRPGQGYAYEQYF. This rearrangement joins TRBV2 to TRBJ2-7, with TRBD1 matching 8 bases. Germline values: CDR1 SNHLY, CDR2 FYNNEI. The CDR3 runs to 15 residues. V lost 6 bases to trimming and J lost 4 bases; unmatched junction nucleotides: 11.

V gene TRBV5-6 combines with J gene TRBJ2-5; D is ambiguous. The length of the CDR3 is 14 residues. Germline V gives CDR1 SGHDT, CDR2 YYEEEE. DNA for the CDR3: TGTAACGCCGTGGGGTCCGTCTACCAAGAGACCCAGTACTTC. Amino acids: CNAVGSVYQETQYF.

This clonotype was recorded at least ten times. The chain uses TRBV6-5 and TRBJ2-7; D ambiguous. The CDR3 runs 15 residues. CDR1 MNHEY and CDR2 SVGAGI come from the germline V gene. The V end lost 0 bases, the J end lost 2 bases, and 11 bases lay between the germline ends. CDR3 amino acids: CASSYSVDGTYEQYF. In DNA, the CDR3 is TGTGCCAGCAGTTACTCAGTGGACGGAACCTACGAGCAGTACTTC.

This clonotype appeared many times. V and J are TRBV20-1 and TRBJ2-6; 7 bases match TRBD1. Germline V gene sequence: CDR1 DFQATT, CDR2 SNEGSKA (reference sequence). Losses at the gene ends were 1 base for V and 0 bases for J; bases not matched to a gene: 6. This CDR3 spans 17 amino acids. The DNA for the CDR3 is TGCAGTGCTAGAGGAGGGACAGCTCGCTCTGGGGCCAACGTCCTGACTTTC. Translated, it gives CSARGGTARSGANVLTF.

This clonotype has ten or more counts. The V call is TRBV5-1, the J call TRBJ2-5; D perhaps matches TRBD2 (5 bases). Germline V gene sequence: CDR1 SGHRS, CDR2 YFSETQ. The CDR3 sequence is 11 residues long. V was pared by 4 bases and J by 9 bases, with 10 bases between. The CDR3 reads CASSDGLSQYF. CDR3 bases: TGCGCCAGCAGCGACGGACTGTCCCAGTACTTC.

The V call is TRBV7-3, the J call TRBJ2-3; the D call may be TRBD1 or TRBD2 (5 bases each). Trimming stripped 5 bases from V and 6 bases from J, with 18 bases between. Germline loops: CDR1 SGHTA, CDR2 FQGTGA. The CDR3 consists of 15 residues. The CDR3 loop reads CASSPGTGLSDTQYF. The DNA of the CDR3 is TGTGCCAGCAGCCCCGGGACGGGTTTATCGGATACGCAGTATTTT.

This clonotype has at least ten counts. The V call is TRBV11-2, the J call TRBJ2-7; D not certain. Germline lookup yields CDR1 SGHAT and CDR2 FQNNGV. Trimming removed 0 bases from V and 2 bases from J, with 8 bases in between. The CDR3 is 14 amino acids. The CDR3 loop reads CASSLERTTYEQYF. The CDR3 region has the DNA TGTGCCAGCAGCTTAGAACGGACGACCTACGAGCAGTACTTC.

The chain employs TRBV19 and TRBJ2-3; perhaps TRBD1 as D (5 bases). Germline CDR1 LNHDA, CDR2 SQIVND (reference sequence). V gave up 4 bases and J gave up 6 bases, with 11 bases separating them. The CDR3 has 13 residues. The CDR3 sequence: CASSTGFDDTQYF. In DNA form, the CDR3 reads TGTGCCAGTAGTACAGGGTTTGATGATACGCAGTATTTT.